The 15 T cell receptor beta chains below come from one sample, sequenced in a study of blood T cell repertoires in COVID-19 (dated by TCRdb to 2018 to 2020). The library came from the immunoSEQ multiplex PCR assay. Drawn from immuneACCESS, this table holds only the in-frame rearrangements with V and J called that TCRdb kept. Clones are partly lost; checked studies trace under half to an unresolved V gene and leave the rest unexplained. Counted in this sample were around 26,000 clones; 70% to 90% of them appeared once. Of the sample, about 9.3% is held by the ten largest clones. Sequenced: peripheral blood. These receptors all stem from a human donor with active COVID-19. The donor label of this sample is uncertain.

V gene TRBV18 combines with J gene TRBJ2-5; a weak D match, TRBD1 (6 bases). Germline V gene lookup returns CDR1 KGHSH and CDR2 LQKENI. The CDR3 spans 15 residues. Trimming shortened V by 3 bases and J by 1 base, and 12 bases separated the two germline ends. The CDR3 sequence is CASSPGAGPQETQYF. CDR3 nucleotides: TGTGCCAGCTCACCGGGGGCAGGGCCCCAAGAGACCCAGTACTTC.

V usage is TRBV7-9 and J usage is TRBJ1-4; D not certain. Trimming cost V 7 bases and J 8 bases, with 17 bases left between them. Germline assignment: CDR1 SEHNR and CDR2 FQNEAQ (reference sequence). This CDR3 has 14 residues. The CDR3 DNA reads TGTGCCAGCACCGCGGGCCAAAGCGGGGAAAAACTGTTTTTT. The encoded protein is CASTAGQSGEKLFF. The full variable domain, in which reference TRBV7-9 and TRBJ1-4 provide the parts outside the CDR3, is DTGVSQNPRHKITKRGQNVTFRCDPISEHNRLYWYRQTLGQGPEFLTYFQNEAQLEKSRLLSDRFSAERPKGSFSTLEIQRTEQGDSAMYLCASTAGQSGEKLFFGSGTQLSVL.

The chain combines TRBV7-2 with TRBJ2-7; maybe TRBD2 (5 bases). This CDR3 has 14 residues. V shed 5 bases and J shed 4 bases, with 15 bases lying between them. Germline values: CDR1 SGHTA, CDR2 FQGNSA. In DNA form, the CDR3 reads TGTGCCAGCAGCGAGACGGGCGGGCCATACGAGCAGTACTTC. This gives the protein CASSETGGPYEQYF.

This sequence joins TRBV6-5 and TRBJ1-3; D remains unclear. The CDR3 length is 13 residues. Looked up from germline, CDR1 is MNHEY and CDR2 is SVGAGI. The ends were cut back, 4 bases at V and 4 bases at J, with 8 bases in the middle. The CDR3 nucleotides are TGTGCCAGCAGTTTCTCGGGCGGAAACACCATATATTTT. This encodes CASSFSGGNTIYF.

V and J are TRBV5-6 and TRBJ2-1, with 7 nucleotides matching TRBD2. Germline V gene sequence: CDR1 SGHDT, CDR2 YYEEEE. Unmatched junction bases numbered 10, after V lost 4 bases and J lost 6 bases. The CDR3 has 15 residues. CDR3 nucleotides: TGTGCCAGCAGCGCATTACGGGCTAGCGGCAATGAGCAGTTCTTC. Translating it yields CASSALRASGNEQFF.

The rearrangement joins TRBV19 to TRBJ2-5; 8 nucleotides line up with TRBD1. The CDR3 has 13 residues. Trimming took 4 bases from V and 3 from J; bases not matched to a gene: 1. Germline assignment: CDR1 LNHDA and CDR2 SQIVND (reference sequence). The CDR3 reads CASSTDREETQYF. For the CDR3, the DNA is TGTGCCAGTAGTACGGACAGGGAAGAGACCCAGTACTTC.

This chain links TRBV14 with TRBJ2-7; no definite D call. This CDR3 contains 12 residues. Trimming shortened V by 3 bases and J by 3 bases, and 6 bases separated the two germline ends. Germline CDR1 reads SGHDN; CDR2 reads FVKESK. Here the CDR3 reads CASSHSSYEQYF. The DNA of the CDR3 is TGTGCCAGCAGCCATTCTAGCTACGAGCAGTACTTC.

The chain employs TRBV19 and TRBJ1-5; unclear D gene. The CDR3 totals 15 residues. Germline V gene lookup returns CDR1 LNHDA and CDR2 SQIVND (reference sequence). Trimming cost V 3 bases and J 0 bases, with 9 bases left between them. CDR3 sequence: CASSIAHVSNQPQHF. The CDR3, as DNA: TGTGCCAGTAGTATCGCACATGTTAGCAATCAGCCCCAGCATTTT.

The rearrangement links TRBV5-1 to TRBJ2-3; the D gene is possibly TRBD2 (5 bases). The length of the CDR3 is 15 residues. Germline lookup yields CDR1 SGHRS and CDR2 YFSETQ. The V end was cut by 4 bases, the J end by 1 base, with 13 bases between. CDR3 protein: CASSGGGRRTDTQYF. The DNA for the CDR3 is TGCGCCAGCAGCGGCGGCGGGCGCCGCACAGATACGCAGTATTTT.

This clone was detected a few times. This chain links TRBV10-1 with TRBJ1-6; no clear D. Trimming took off 6 bases at V and 7 bases at J, with 19 bases between the two ends. CDR1 is WNHNN and CDR2 is SYGVQD in the germline V gene (reference sequence). The CDR3 covers 16 residues. This CDR3 is CASREAGTRNNSPLHF. The CDR3 DNA is TGCGCCAGCAGGGAAGCGGGTACACGGAACAATTCACCCCTCCACTTT.

J is TRBJ2-3 and V is TRBV2, with TRBD2 as a possible D gene (6 bases). Looked up from germline, CDR1 is SNHLY and CDR2 is FYNNEI. The CDR3 spans 13 residues. V was cut by 8 bases and J by 1 base, with 10 bases left in between. CDR3 in amino acids: CASEASGTDTQYF. DNA for the CDR3: TGTGCCAGCGAGGCTAGCGGCACAGATACGCAGTATTTT. The complete variable domain, with remaining parts taken from reference TRBV2 and TRBJ2-3, reads EPEVTQTPSHQVTQMGQEVILRCVPISNHLYFYWYRQILGQKVEFLVSFYNNEISEKSEIFDDQFSVERPDGSNFTLKIRSTKLEDSAMYFCASEASGTDTQYFGPGTRLTVL.

The rearrangement links TRBV24-1 to TRBJ2-3; no clear D gene. There are 12 residues in the CDR3. CDR1 KGHDR and CDR2 SFDVKD come from the germline V gene. Trimming removed 0 bases at V and 5 bases at J, with 2 bases between. The CDR3 DNA is TGTGCCACCAGTGATTTGCAAGATACGCAGTATTTT. This sequence encodes CATSDLQDTQYF.

J is TRBJ1-2 and V is TRBV2; D not certain. Deletions cut 6 bases from V and 6 bases from J, with 14 bases between. This CDR3 region has 13 residues. Germline values: CDR1 SNHLY, CDR2 FYNNEI. CDR3 bases: TGTGCCAGCAGCAATATTCGGTCTCATGGCTACACCTTC. Protein: CASSNIRSHGYTF.

With respect to this clone: Other nucleotide sequences in the sample specify the same CDR3. This chain uses TRBV6-6 with TRBJ2-1, with a possible D match to TRBD2 (6 bases). From germline, CDR1 is MNHNY and CDR2 SVGAGI (reference sequence). This CDR3 region has 15 residues. Trimming took off 2 bases at V and 0 bases at J, with 8 bases between the two ends. In DNA form, the CDR3 reads TGTGCCAGCAGTTACGCGGGGAGCTCCTACAATGAGCAGTTCTTC. It translates to CASSYAGSSYNEQFF.

The V and J genes are TRBV5-1 and TRBJ2-3; D is perhaps TRBD2 (7 bases). Germline-derived CDR1 and CDR2 are SGHRS and YFSETQ. The V gene lost 0 bases and the J gene lost 1 base, with 18 bases spanning the gap. This CDR3 is built from 18 residues. The CDR3 loop reads CASSLGPLGGAGTDTQYF. CDR3 DNA sequence: TGCGCCAGCAGCTTGGGCCCCCTAGGGGGGGCCGGCACAGATACGCAGTATTTT.